The 23 T cell receptor beta chains given below trace back to one sample, sequenced in a study of cytomegalovirus exposure and HLA in healthy donors. The study ran its PCR with 60 Vbeta and 13 Jbeta primers. Profiling relied on immunoSEQ multiplex PCR, and the TCRdb table lists in-frame clones only, not all of them. The table shows about 270,000 clones, with roughly two thirds occurring only once. Sequencing input: PBMCs. The receptors stem from a female donor in good health and CMV-seronegative.

V and J are TRBV7-9 and TRBJ1-2; D is unclear. CDR3 length: 13 amino acids. Germline V gene data show CDR1 as SEHNR and CDR2 as FQNEAQ (reference sequence). V lost 1 base, J lost 4 bases, and 7 bases lay in between. CDR3 in DNA: TGTGCCAGCAGCTTAGGCGGTCTCTATGGCTACACCTTC. Protein product: CASSLGGLYGYTF. The full variable domain, in which reference TRBV7-9 and TRBJ1-2 provide the parts outside the CDR3, is DTGVSQNPRHKITKRGQNVTFRCDPISEHNRLYWYRQTLGQGPEFLTYFQNEAQLEKSRLLSDRFSAERPKGSFSTLEIQRTEQGDSAMYLCASSLGGLYGYTFGSGTRLTVV.

This chain uses TRBV5-4 with TRBJ2-5; perhaps TRBD2 as D (6 bases). Germline CDR1 SGHNT, CDR2 YYREEE (reference sequence). The ends were cut back, 4 bases at V and 4 bases at J, with 14 bases in the middle. The CDR3 runs 14 residues. The CDR3 is CASSIARGGETQYF. The CDR3 region has the DNA TGTGCCAGCAGCATAGCAAGGGGAGGAGAGACCCAGTACTTC.

This clone was seen a handful of times. This chain uses TRBV11-2 with TRBJ2-7; D is undetermined. From germline, CDR1 is SGHAT and CDR2 FQNNGV. The CDR3 is 16 amino acids. Trimming stripped 7 bases from V and 2 bases from J, with 21 bases between. CDR3 sequence (DNA): TGTGCCAGCACCCGAATCCCGAAGATAGAACCCTACGAGCAGTACTTC. Its translation: CASTRIPKIEPYEQYF.

The chain links TRBV28 to TRBJ2-2; D is uncertain. V lost 2 bases to trimming and J lost 7 bases, with 5 bases between them. This CDR3 is built from 12 residues. The V gene's germline CDR1 is MDHEN and CDR2 SYDVKM. DNA for the CDR3: TGTGCCAGCAGTTTAGCGGTCGGGGAGCTGTTTTTT. This gives the protein CASSLAVGELFF. Filled out from reference TRBV28 and TRBJ2-2, the complete variable domain reads DVKVTQSSRYLVKRTGEKVFLECVQDMDHENMFWYRQDPGLGLRLIYFSYDVKMKEKGDIPEGYSVSREKKERFSLILESASTNQTSMYLCASSLAVGELFFGEGSRLTVL.

Comments on this clone: The sample carries other DNA sequences with the same CDR3. This chain joins TRBV28 and TRBJ2-7; D unclear. The V gene's germline CDR1 is MDHEN and CDR2 SYDVKM. The V and J ends lost 3 bases and 0 bases respectively, with 6 bases between them. The length of the CDR3 is 13 residues. The CDR3 region has the DNA TGTGCCAGCAGTTTGTGGGCCTCCTACGAGCAGTACTTC. It translates to CASSLWASYEQYF. Looking up the rest from reference TRBV28 and TRBJ2-7 gives the full variable domain: DVKVTQSSRYLVKRTGEKVFLECVQDMDHENMFWYRQDPGLGLRLIYFSYDVKMKEKGDIPEGYSVSREKKERFSLILESASTNQTSMYLCASSLWASYEQYFGPGTRLTVT.

Comments on this clone: One end of the junction fails to match germline, which may point to a read error. The genes are TRBV7-9 and TRBJ1-1, with D tentatively TRBD1 (5 bases). Germline CDR1 and CDR2: SEHNR and FQNEAQ (reference sequence). The CDR3 covers 15 residues. DNA of the CDR3: TGTTCCAGCAGCTTAGCTGCCGGACAGAACACTGAAGCTTTCTTT. Translated, it gives CSSSLAAGQNTEAFF.

This chain uses TRBV7-9 with TRBJ1-2; D gene uncertain. This CDR3 spans 15 amino acids. CDR1 is SEHNR and CDR2 is FQNEAQ in the germline V gene (reference sequence). The germline V and J ends were trimmed by 3 bases and 2 bases, with 13 bases remaining between them. CDR3 sequence reads: CASSFDRTGNYGYTF. The CDR3 nucleotides are TGTGCCAGCAGCTTCGACCGGACGGGGAACTATGGCTACACCTTC.

In this sample, this clone turned up once. The rearrangement links TRBV2 to TRBJ1-4, with TRBD1 matching 7 bases. V trimming: 4 bases; J trimming: 7 bases; junction bases outside the gene matches: 3. The germline CDR1 and CDR2 sequences are SNHLY and FYNNEI. This CDR3 region has 13 residues. CDR3 region: CASSGQGGEKLFF. As DNA, the CDR3 is TGTGCCAGCAGTGGACAGGGTGGTGAAAAACTGTTTTTT.

This clone was recorded only once. V is TRBV5-4 and J is TRBJ1-1; 10 bases are a match to TRBD1. The CDR3 length is 15 residues. The V gene's germline CDR1 is SGHNT and CDR2 YYREEE (reference sequence). Losses at the gene ends were 4 bases for V and 4 bases for J; bases not matched to a gene: 7. The CDR3 is CASSRQGAGGTEAFF. CDR3 DNA: TGTGCCAGCAGCCGACAGGGGGCTGGGGGCACTGAAGCTTTCTTT.

The chain recombines TRBV4-1 with TRBJ1-2, with TRBD1 matching over 8 bases. The trim removed 3 bases at V and 4 bases at J, leaving 7 bases unmatched. In germline, CDR1 is MGHRA, CDR2 YSYEKL. The CDR3 totals 15 residues. For the CDR3, the DNA is TGCGCCAGCAGCCATGTGGACAGGGAGGCCTATGGCTACACCTTC. It translates to CASSHVDREAYGYTF.

V and J are TRBV15 and TRBJ1-2; 9 bases map to TRBD1. The CDR3 is made up of 16 amino acids. Germline lookup yields CDR1 LNHNV and CDR2 YYDKDF (reference sequence). V was clipped by 1 base and J by 3 bases; unmatched bases: 6. CDR3 region: CATSRARTGAYYGYTF. The CDR3 bases are TGTGCCACCAGCAGAGCTCGGACAGGGGCCTACTATGGCTACACCTTC.

This clone has a handful of counts. The rearrangement uses TRBV7-2 and TRBJ1-4; 7 bases fit TRBD1. Germline V CDR1 and CDR2: SGHTA, FQGNSA. The CDR3 is 14 amino acids. The V and J ends lost 5 bases and 5 bases, in that order; junction bases with no gene match: 5. The CDR3 spells CASSPETGNEKLFF. In nucleotides, the CDR3 is TGTGCCAGCAGCCCTGAGACAGGGAATGAAAAACTGTTTTTT.

The chain uses TRBV5-5 and TRBJ2-5, with TRBD2 identical over 15 bases. The V and J ends lost 3 bases and 5 bases, in that order; junction bases with no gene match: 5. The germline V gene has CDR1 SGHKS and CDR2 YYEKEE (reference sequence). The CDR3 is 16 residues long. The CDR3 spells CASSSGLAGGQETQYF. CDR3 nucleotides: TGTGCCAGCAGCTCAGGACTAGCGGGAGGGCAGGAGACCCAGTACTTC.

The V and J genes are TRBV5-1 and TRBJ2-5; TRBD2 agrees at 7 bases. Trimming cost V 6 bases and J 1 base; bases outside gene matches: 3. CDR3 length: 13 residues. Looked up from germline, CDR1 is SGHRS and CDR2 is YFSETQ. CDR3 sequence (DNA): TGCGCCAGCAAAACTAGCGCCCAAGAGACCCAGTACTTC. This gives the protein CASKTSAQETQYF.

The rearrangement joins TRBV14 to TRBJ2-2, with TRBD2 as a possible D gene (5 bases). There are 14 residues in the CDR3. CDR1 SGHDN and CDR2 FVKESK come from the germline V gene. Trimming stripped 0 bases from V and 6 bases from J, with 8 bases between. The CDR3 DNA sequence: TGTGCCAGCAGCCAAGACGGGCGGGCCGGGGAGCTGTTTTTT. Protein: CASSQDGRAGELFF. The whole variable domain, remainder taken from reference TRBV14 and TRBJ2-2, is EAGVTQFPSHSVIEKGQTVTLRCDPISGHDNLYWYRRVMGKEIKFLLHFVKESKQDESGMPNNRFLAERTGGTYSTLKVQPAELEDSGVYFCASSQDGRAGELFFGEGSRLTVL.

This clone was counted only a few times. The rearrangement links TRBV5-1 to TRBJ1-1, with a weak D call TRBD1 (6 bases). Per the germline V gene, CDR1 is SGHRS and CDR2 is YFSETQ. CDR3 size: 12 residues. The germline V and J ends were trimmed by 2 bases and 8 bases, with 10 bases remaining between them. The CDR3 DNA is TGCGCCAGCAGCTTACAGGGAGACGAAGCTTTCTTT. Protein product: CASSLQGDEAFF. The full variable domain, with the rest looked up from reference TRBV5-1 and TRBJ1-1, is KAGVTQTPRYLIKTRGQQVTLSCSPISGHRSVSWYQQTPGQGLQFLFEYFSETQRNKGNFPGRFSGRQFSNSRSEMNVSTLELGDSALYLCASSLQGDEAFFGQGTRLTVV.

The chain links TRBV7-2 to TRBJ1-5; D unclear. The germline V gene has CDR1 SGHTA and CDR2 FQGNSA. This CDR3 is built from 13 residues. The ends were cut back, 1 base at V and 6 bases at J, with 7 bases in the middle. The CDR3: CASSLVEGQPQHF. The CDR3 DNA follows: TGTGCCAGCAGCTTAGTTGAGGGTCAGCCCCAGCATTTT.

This clone occurred a few times. The V gene is TRBV19, the J gene TRBJ1-5; tentative D call: TRBD1 (6 bases). The germline V gene has CDR1 LNHDA and CDR2 SQIVND (reference sequence). The CDR3 has 14 amino acids. V dropped 7 bases and J dropped 5 bases, with 15 bases sitting between them. The CDR3: CASTTWGQDQPQHF. The CDR3 nucleotides read TGTGCCAGTACGACATGGGGACAAGATCAGCCCCAGCATTTT.

V gene TRBV7-9 combines with J gene TRBJ2-2; 8 bases line up with TRBD2. V gave up 2 bases and J gave up 6 bases; unmatched junction bases: 2. CDR3 length: 14 amino acids. Germline values: CDR1 SEHNR, CDR2 FQNEAQ (reference sequence). The CDR3 region is CASSLTLAAGELFF. The CDR3 DNA is TGTGCCAGCAGCTTAACACTAGCGGCCGGGGAGCTGTTTTTT.

The chain couples TRBV7-2 to TRBJ2-7; weak D call: TRBD2 (6 bases). V shed 0 bases and J shed 0 bases, with 18 bases lying between them. The CDR3 is made up of 18 amino acids. CDR1 and CDR2 (germline): SGHTA, FQGNSA. The CDR3 here is CASSLAPAGTSSSYEQYF. The CDR3 coding sequence is TGTGCCAGCAGCTTAGCCCCCGCCGGGACTTCTAGCTCCTACGAGCAGTACTTC.

This chain uses TRBV5-8 with TRBJ1-2, with 9 bases identical to TRBD1. After removal of 9 bases from V and 7 bases from J, the junction contained 13 bases not matched to a gene. Germline CDR1 and CDR2: SGHTS and YDEGEE. This CDR3 region has 14 residues. CDR3 nucleotide sequence: TGTGCCAACTCTCGGACAGGGGCTCGCCTTGGCTACACCTTC. As protein: CANSRTGARLGYTF.

The genes are TRBV7-9 and TRBJ2-3; D is unresolved. Trimming left V 6 bases short and J 0 bases short, with 4 bases between. The CDR3 has 12 residues. Per germline, CDR1 SEHNR and CDR2 FQNEAQ (reference sequence). The CDR3 loop reads CASRTSTDTQYF. The CDR3 coding sequence is TGTGCCAGCAGGACAAGCACAGATACGCAGTATTTT.

The CDR3 protein is CASSAETASGNTIYF. The CDR3 region has the DNA TGTGCCAGCAGTGCCGAGACAGCCTCTGGAAACACCATATATTTT. V is TRBV6-1 and J is TRBJ1-3; D possibly corresponds to TRBD1 (5 bases). Trimming left V 4 bases short and J 0 bases short, with 10 bases between. The germline gives CDR1 MNHNS, CDR2 SASEGT. The CDR3 is 15 amino acids.